This T cell receptor (beta chain) was captured in a study of human T cells and chemical hapten exposure. This clonotype has only a few counts. Time point noted: pre-sensitization, week 0. Stated treatment: therapeutic diphenylcyclopropenone sensitization with weekly scalp DPC. The CDR3 sequence is 15 residues long. Trimming took 1 base from V and 2 from J, leaving 12 bases between them. Looked up from germline, CDR1 is DFQATT and CDR2 is SNEGSKA (reference sequence). TCRdb processed the RACE reads anew with MiXCR; each CDR3 protein has one entry. The sample holds more than 70,000 distinct CDR3 sequences, roughly 8.5% seen once.

The origin of this receptor is a man aged 35-49 years with alopecia areata. Some clones in this sample may be carry-over from other donors' samples. Sequenced here: whole blood, sampled in connection with sensitization to the hapten diphenylcyclopropenone (DPC). The rearrangement joins TRBV20-1 to TRBJ1-5; no reliable D call. CDR3 sequence: CSARVLGGGNQPQHF. CDR3 bases: TGCAGTGCTAGAGTCCTGGGTGGGGGCAATCAGCCCCAGCATTTT.